This TCR beta chain was captured by sequencing in a study of blood T cells in healthy people across ages. The use of a sample-barcoded 5' primer and a J-beta primer mix characterized a second PCR of about 7 to 12 cycles. A single record per CDR3 protein comes from TCRdb applying MiXCR to the 5' RACE reads. Among about 840,000 distinct CDR3 sequences, just under 30% were seen once, and the ten largest hold 10%. The CDR3 length is 15 residues. Germline loops: CDR1 SGHTS, CDR2 YDEGEE. The same data also contributed to another study, on T cells of mothers and their children.

This sequence joins TRBV5-8 and TRBJ2-5; TRBD1 or TRBD2 may be the D gene (5 bases each). The DNA end lines up better with TRBJ2-7; the J call may be wrong. Sequenced: blood. The TCR comes from a woman in her forties in good health. The CDR3 region is CASSWDRRPTYEQYF. The CDR3 region has the DNA TGTGCCAGCAGCTGGGACCGGCGGCCCACCTACGAGCAGTACTTC.